This T cell receptor (beta chain) was recovered during a study of blood T cell repertoires in COVID-19. Study summary: COVID-19 samples collected from the United States, Italy and Spain covered acute and convalescent phases. Sources were T cells, B-cell-depleted T cells, or PBMCs; the material itself was cDNA or gDNA.

CDR1 is LNHDA and CDR2 is SQIVND in the germline V gene (reference sequence). V was shortened by 3 bases and J by 1 base, with 6 bases between the two germline ends. CDR3 length equals 13 residues. The authors' processing: Amplification with reference gene primers provided the estimates of nucleated cell counts. Sequencing used immunoSEQ multiplex PCR; TCRdb keeps in-frame clones, though not all of them. V, J and clone size were drawn from that table, and D and trimming were deduced from the DNA. The sample includes tens of thousands of clones, 85% to 90% of them seen just once. Sequenced input: peripheral blood. This sequence joins TRBV19 and TRBJ1-1; D uncertain. The sequence derives from a woman of 80 years or more with active COVID-19. The CDR3 spells CASSMSGNTEAFF. CDR3 coding DNA: TGTGCCAGTAGTATGAGCGGGAACACTGAAGCTTTCTTT.